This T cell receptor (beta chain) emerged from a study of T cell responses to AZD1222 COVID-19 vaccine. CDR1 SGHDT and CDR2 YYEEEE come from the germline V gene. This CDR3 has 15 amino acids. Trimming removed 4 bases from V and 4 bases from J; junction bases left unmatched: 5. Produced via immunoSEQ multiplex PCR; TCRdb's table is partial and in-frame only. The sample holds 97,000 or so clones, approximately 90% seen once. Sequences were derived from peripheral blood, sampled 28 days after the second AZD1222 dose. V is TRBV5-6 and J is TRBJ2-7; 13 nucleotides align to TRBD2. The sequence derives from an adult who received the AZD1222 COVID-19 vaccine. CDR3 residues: CASSQGLAGEYEQYF. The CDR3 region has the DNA TGTGCCAGCAGCCAAGGACTAGCGGGAGAATACGAGCAGTACTTC.